This paragraph reports one T cell receptor beta chain. In the original processing: Researchers report that nucleated cell counts were estimated from reference gene primer amplification. TCRdb's table, derived via immunoSEQ multiplex PCR, lists solely in-frame clones and lacks some. V and J calls and clone size come straight from that table; D and trimming were deduced from the DNA. The sample yields under 300,000 clones, roughly 86% seen once. Assignment of participants to cohorts was predicated upon participant-reported clinical history. This record comes from a study of blood T cell repertoires in COVID-19. This CDR3 is 15 amino acids long. In germline, CDR1 is LNHDA, CDR2 SQIVND (reference sequence). Between the trimmed V and J ends, which lost 7 bases and 4 bases, there was a span of 17 bases.

This TCR was recovered from a woman aged 55-70 years who had recovered from COVID-19. The V gene is TRBV19, the J gene TRBJ1-3; D might be TRBD1 (6 bases). Sequencing was done on a sample of PBMCs or T cells enriched from blood (not recorded which). As DNA, the CDR3 is TGTGCCAGTACCCCCCTAGCAGGGGACGGAAACACCATATATTTT. Translation gives CASTPLAGDGNTIYF.